The 28 T cell receptor beta chains reported below all come from one sample, sequenced in a study of blood T cell repertoires in COVID-19. The table came from immunoSEQ multiplex PCR; TCRdb's copy has only in-frame clones and leaves some out. The data contain about 88,000 clones, about 88% of them seen just once; the ten biggest clones take up 2.9%. Sample: peripheral blood. The source of these receptors is an elderly woman with acute or convalescent COVID-19.

This clone was detected only a few times. Sequence at one end of the junction differs from germline and may be a read error. The V gene is TRBV7-7, the J gene TRBJ2-1; 7 positions match TRBD2. The CDR3 extends over 16 amino acids. Germline loops: CDR1 SSHAT, CDR2 FNYEAQ (reference sequence). CDR3 DNA: TGTGCTAGCAGCTTAGGACTGGCGGGGGAGGGCGATGAGCAGTTCTTC. Translated, it gives CASSLGLAGEGDEQFF.

The rearrangement links TRBV7-9 to TRBJ2-1, with D tentatively TRBD1 (6 bases). This CDR3 spans 16 amino acids. V lost 5 bases and J 5 bases, leaving 19 bases between the germline ends. Germline V gene sequence: CDR1 SEHNR, CDR2 FQNEAQ (reference sequence). The CDR3 protein is CASSAQTTGLNNEQFF. CDR3 DNA sequence: TGTGCCAGCAGCGCGCAGACCACAGGGCTGAACAATGAGCAGTTCTTC.

This chain joins TRBV11-2 and TRBJ1-2, with D maybe TRBD1 (6 bases). Germline assignment: CDR1 SGHAT and CDR2 FQNNGV. The CDR3 spans 13 residues. Trimming removed 5 bases at V and 3 bases at J, with 10 bases between. The CDR3 loop is CASSETGYYGYTF. The CDR3 DNA is TGTGCCAGCAGCGAAACAGGGTACTATGGCTACACCTTC.

The rearrangement joins TRBV2 to TRBJ1-3; 10 bases fit TRBD1. CDR1 is SNHLY, CDR2 FYNNEI, per germline. The CDR3 runs 16 residues. The V and J ends lost 4 bases and 0 bases, in that order; junction bases with no gene match: 3. The CDR3 coding sequence is TGTGCCAGCAGTGGGACAGGGGGAGGCTCTGGAAACACCATATATTTT. Protein product: CASSGTGGGSGNTIYF.

The genes are TRBV9 and TRBJ2-1; D ambiguous. The CDR3 runs 15 residues. V was trimmed by 0 bases and J by 0 bases, leaving 7 bases between them. Per the germline V gene, CDR1 is SGDLS and CDR2 is YYNGEE. Here the CDR3 reads CASSVGSPSYNEQFF. CDR3 DNA: TGTGCCAGCAGCGTAGGAAGCCCCTCCTACAATGAGCAGTTCTTC.

This sequence joins TRBV5-1 and TRBJ2-3, with TRBD1 matching over 7 bases. Trimming removed 4 bases from V and 2 bases from J; junction bases left unmatched: 4. The germline V gene encodes CDR1 SGHRS and CDR2 YFSETQ. The CDR3 totals 14 residues. CDR3 residues: CASSLDRPTDTQYF. DNA for the CDR3: TGCGCCAGCAGCCTGGACAGGCCCACAGATACGCAGTATTTT.

V usage is TRBV5-1 and J usage is TRBJ1-1; 10 nucleotides align to TRBD1. Germline V gene data show CDR1 as SGHRS and CDR2 as YFSETQ. J gave up 6 bases and V 4 bases, and 6 bases lay outside the gene matches. This CDR3 comprises 14 residues. For the CDR3, the DNA is TGCGCCAGCAGCGGGACAGGGGCTAGCGCTGAAGCTTTCTTT. It specifies CASSGTGASAEAFF.

The V and J genes are TRBV28 and TRBJ2-7; 8 bases align to TRBD1. Germline assignment: CDR1 MDHEN and CDR2 SYDVKM. The CDR3 covers 14 residues. V lost 6 bases to trimming and J lost 0 bases; unmatched junction nucleotides: 4. CDR3 coding DNA: TGTGCCAGCAGGCGGACAGGGTACTCCTACGAGCAGTACTTC. Protein sequence: CASRRTGYSYEQYF.

The chain links TRBV19 to TRBJ1-2; the match to TRBD1 covers 7 bases. The trim removed 1 base at V and 4 bases at J, leaving 6 bases unmatched. The CDR3 spans 15 residues. Germline lookup yields CDR1 LNHDA and CDR2 SQIVND (reference sequence). The DNA for the CDR3 is TGTGCCAGTAGTATAGGCCCAGGGGGGACCTATGGCTACACCTTC. Protein sequence: CASSIGPGGTYGYTF.

The CDR3 bases are TGTGCCAGCAGTCTTCCGGGACACCCAAGCTCCTATAATTCACCCCTCCACTTT. Translation gives CASSLPGHPSSYNSPLHF. The J gene is TRBJ1-6, the V gene TRBV6-2 or TRBV6-3; tentatively, D is TRBD1 (6 bases). CDR1 is MNHEY and CDR2 is SVGEGT in the germline V gene. This CDR3 contains 18 residues. V lost 5 bases, J lost 0 bases, and 17 bases lay in between.

The chain links TRBV7-2 to TRBJ2-1, with 12 bases that match TRBD2. The CDR3 extends over 17 amino acids. The V segment lost 3 bases and the J segment 0 bases; nucleotides outside the gene matches: 3. Germline V gives CDR1 SGHTA, CDR2 FQGNSA. CDR3 DNA sequence: TGTGCCAGCAGCTTCGGACTAGCGGGAAGCTCCTACAATGAGCAGTTCTTC. Protein: CASSFGLAGSSYNEQFF.

The chain has TRBV15 and TRBJ1-2; D is unclear. Per germline, CDR1 LNHNV and CDR2 YYDKDF (reference sequence). With 2 bases removed from V and 3 bases from J, the gap between germline ends came to 28 bases. CDR3 length: 20 amino acids. The CDR3 sequence: CATSRSTTIAGSRVYYGYTF. CDR3 sequence (DNA): TGTGCCACCAGCAGATCAACAACAATTGCCGGCAGCCGGGTGTACTATGGCTACACCTTC.

The chain couples TRBV2 to TRBJ2-1; no definite D call. Germline CDR1 and CDR2: SNHLY and FYNNEI. This CDR3 has 13 residues. The ends were cut back, 7 bases at V and 0 bases at J, with 7 bases in the middle. CDR3 amino acids: CASTRSSYNEQFF. The CDR3 DNA reads TGTGCCAGCACTAGGAGCTCCTACAATGAGCAGTTCTTC.

The V gene is TRBV6-5, the J gene TRBJ2-7; 9 bases are shared with TRBD1. This CDR3 comprises 14 residues. The germline gives CDR1 MNHEY, CDR2 SVGAGI. The V gene end was trimmed by 7 bases and the J gene end by 0 bases; junction bases not matched to a gene: 4. The CDR3 DNA is TGTGCCAGCAACGGACAGGGGAGCTCCTACGAGCAGTACTTC. As protein: CASNGQGSSYEQYF.

This clone was recorded only once. This chain joins TRBV6-6 and TRBJ1-3, with a weak D call TRBD1 (5 bases). There are 13 residues in the CDR3. The germline V gene encodes CDR1 MNHNY and CDR2 SVGAGI (reference sequence). The V and J ends lost 8 bases and 4 bases respectively, with 12 bases between them. CDR3 in DNA: TGTGCCAGCGGGCAGGGTACAGGAAACACCATATATTTT. This gives the protein CASGQGTGNTIYF.

The rearrangement uses TRBV28 and TRBJ1-2, with TRBD1 matching 7 bases. Germline assignment: CDR1 MDHEN and CDR2 SYDVKM. V dropped 0 bases and J dropped 3; count of bases not matched to a gene: 1. This CDR3 has 14 amino acids. The CDR3 bases are TGTGCCAGCAGTTTATGGCAGGGGGACTATGGCTACACCTTC. This gives the protein CASSLWQGDYGYTF.

This clone was seen just once. This chain joins TRBV4-3 and TRBJ1-6; D unclear. The CDR3 runs to 18 residues. V dropped 0 bases and J dropped 10 bases, with 22 bases sitting between them. Germline values: CDR1 LGHNA, CDR2 YSLEER. CDR3 sequence (DNA): TGCGCCAGCAGCCAAGATTCTCTAGCCGATCCAAAGGAATCACCCCTCCACTTT. This sequence encodes CASSQDSLADPKESPLHF.

The rearrangement joins TRBV2 to TRBJ1-5; the D gene is possibly TRBD1 (6 bases). V shed 7 bases and J shed 6 bases, with 13 bases lying between them. CDR3 length: 13 residues. The germline V gene encodes CDR1 SNHLY and CDR2 FYNNEI. The CDR3 sequence: CASTGVPSQPQHF. The CDR3 DNA sequence: TGTGCCAGCACAGGGGTTCCGAGTCAGCCCCAGCATTTT.

The CDR3 DNA reads TGTGCCAGCAGCAGGACAGGGCAGGCTTTCTTT. It codes for CASSRTGQAFF. The gene calls are TRBV5-8 and TRBJ1-1; 8 bases fit TRBD1. This CDR3 spans 11 amino acids. V lost 4 bases, J lost 11 bases, and 4 bases stayed unmatched. CDR1 is SGHTS, CDR2 YDEGEE, per germline.

V and J are TRBV2 and TRBJ2-1; tentative D call: TRBD1 (6 bases). V dropped 5 bases and J dropped 5 bases, with 10 bases sitting between them. CDR1 is SNHLY and CDR2 is FYNNEI in the germline V gene. This CDR3 spans 13 amino acids. The CDR3 nucleotides read TGTGCCAGCAGTAGGGACATGAACAATGAGCAGTTCTTC. This encodes CASSRDMNNEQFF.

The chain carries TRBV6-6 and TRBJ1-1; D remains unclear. Germline CDR1 MNHNY, CDR2 SVGAGI (reference sequence). CDR3 length: 14 amino acids. Trimming removed 4 bases from V and 7 bases from J, with 16 bases in between. The CDR3 protein is CASSSSEEPNEAFF. For the CDR3, the DNA is TGTGCCAGCAGTTCCTCAGAGGAGCCAAATGAAGCTTTCTTT.

This chain uses TRBV6-2 or TRBV6-3 with TRBJ1-5; 8 nucleotides agree with TRBD1. With 6 bases clipped from V and 7 bases from J, the junction kept 8 bases outside the gene matches. There are 14 residues in the CDR3. Per the germline V gene, CDR1 is MNHEY and CDR2 is SVGEGT. The CDR3 spells CASSLAGGWQPQHF. In DNA form, the CDR3 reads TGTGCCAGCAGCTTAGCAGGGGGCTGGCAGCCCCAGCATTTT.

The V call is TRBV14, the J call TRBJ1-3; maybe TRBD1 (5 bases). Germline V CDR1 and CDR2: SGHDN, FVKESK. The CDR3 covers 15 residues. Trimming pared 0 bases from V and 8 bases from J, leaving 14 bases between. The CDR3 nucleotides read TGTGCCAGCAGCCAAGAAGGCCAGGGATCGGACACCATATATTTT. This sequence encodes CASSQEGQGSDTIYF.

The genes are TRBV7-2 and TRBJ2-7; 7 bases match TRBD2. Germline CDR1 is SGHTA and CDR2 is FQGNSA. After removal of 3 bases from V and 0 bases from J, the junction contained 5 bases not matched to a gene. This CDR3 has 15 amino acids. CDR3 coding DNA: TGTGCCAGCAGCTTTACCGGGACTATCTCCTACGAGCAGTACTTC. Its protein product is CASSFTGTISYEQYF.

The chain recombines TRBV6-1 with TRBJ1-5; TRBD1 is a possible D gene (6 bases). Per germline, CDR1 MNHNS and CDR2 SASEGT. Trimming left V 2 bases short and J 7 bases short, with 12 bases between. This CDR3 spans 14 amino acids. Here the CDR3 DNA reads TGTGCCAGCAGTGAATCAGGGGTTGGGCAGCCCCAGCATTTT. The encoded protein is CASSESGVGQPQHF.

The V call is TRBV27, the J call TRBJ1-1, with D tentatively TRBD1 (5 bases). V dropped 2 bases and J dropped 4 bases, with 14 bases sitting between them. This CDR3 contains 15 residues. Germline V lookup: CDR1 MNHEY, CDR2 SMNVEV (reference sequence). The CDR3 loop is CASSLAGAPGTEAFF. DNA of the CDR3: TGTGCCAGCAGTTTAGCTGGGGCGCCAGGCACTGAAGCTTTCTTT.

A single count supports this clone. This rearrangement joins TRBV19 to TRBJ1-6, with D maybe TRBD1 (5 bases). V lost 5 bases, J lost 0 bases, and 17 bases lay in between. Germline CDR1 reads LNHDA; CDR2 reads SQIVND (reference sequence). The CDR3 covers 18 residues. The CDR3 loop is CASSLQGRGSSYNSPLHF. CDR3 nucleotides: TGTGCCAGTAGTCTCCAGGGAAGGGGAAGCTCCTATAATTCACCCCTCCACTTT.

The chain employs TRBV4-3 and TRBJ1-2; D may be TRBD1 (5 bases). The V end was cut by 0 bases, the J end by 2 bases, with 7 bases between. Germline V gene data show CDR1 as LGHNA and CDR2 as YSLEER. This CDR3 has 14 amino acids. The CDR3 here is CASSQEPGNYGYTF. The CDR3 coding sequence is TGCGCCAGCAGCCAAGAACCAGGGAACTATGGCTACACCTTC.